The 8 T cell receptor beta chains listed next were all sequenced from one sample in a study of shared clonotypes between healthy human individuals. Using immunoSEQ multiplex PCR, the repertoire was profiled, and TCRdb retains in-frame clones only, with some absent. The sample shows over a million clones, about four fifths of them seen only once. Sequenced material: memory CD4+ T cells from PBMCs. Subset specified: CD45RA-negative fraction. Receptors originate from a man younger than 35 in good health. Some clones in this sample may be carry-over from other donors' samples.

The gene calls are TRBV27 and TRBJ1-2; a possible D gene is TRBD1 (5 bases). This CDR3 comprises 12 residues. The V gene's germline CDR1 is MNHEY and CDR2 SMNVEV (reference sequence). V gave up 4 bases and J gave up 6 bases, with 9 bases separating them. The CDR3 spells CASSSWGNGYTF. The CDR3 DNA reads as TGTGCCAGCAGTTCATGGGGGAATGGCTACACCTTC.

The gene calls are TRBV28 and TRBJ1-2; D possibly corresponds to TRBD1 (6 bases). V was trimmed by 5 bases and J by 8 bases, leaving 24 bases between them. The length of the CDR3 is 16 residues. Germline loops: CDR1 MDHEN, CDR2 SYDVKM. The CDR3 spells CASSLITLTGNQGYTF. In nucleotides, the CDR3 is TGTGCCAGCAGTCTCATAACCCTCACAGGGAATCAGGGCTACACCTTC.

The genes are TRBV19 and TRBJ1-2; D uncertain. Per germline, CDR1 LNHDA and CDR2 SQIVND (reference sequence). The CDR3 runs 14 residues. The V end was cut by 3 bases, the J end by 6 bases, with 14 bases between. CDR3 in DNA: TGTGCCAGTAGTATTCTCGGGAACCGAAATGGCTACACCTTC. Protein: CASSILGNRNGYTF.

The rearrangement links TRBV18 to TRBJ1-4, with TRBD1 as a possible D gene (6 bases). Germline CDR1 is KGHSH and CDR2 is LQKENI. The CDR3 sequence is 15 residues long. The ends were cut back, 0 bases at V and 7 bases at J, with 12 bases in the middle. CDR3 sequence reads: CASSPPNRASEKLFF. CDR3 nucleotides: TGTGCCAGCTCACCACCGAACAGGGCAAGTGAAAAACTGTTTTTT. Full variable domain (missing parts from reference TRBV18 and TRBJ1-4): NAGVMQNPRHLVRRRGQEARLRCSPMKGHSHVYWYRQLPEEGLKFMVYLQKENIIDESGMPKERFSAEFPKEGPSILRIQQVVRGDSAAYFCASSPPNRASEKLFFGSGTQLSVL.

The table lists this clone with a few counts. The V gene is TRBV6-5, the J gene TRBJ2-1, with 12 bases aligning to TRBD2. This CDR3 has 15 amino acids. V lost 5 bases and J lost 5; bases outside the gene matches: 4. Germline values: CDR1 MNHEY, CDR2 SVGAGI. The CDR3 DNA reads TGTGCCAGCAGTGCACGACTAGCGGGAGACAATGAGCAGTTCTTC. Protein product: CASSARLAGDNEQFF.

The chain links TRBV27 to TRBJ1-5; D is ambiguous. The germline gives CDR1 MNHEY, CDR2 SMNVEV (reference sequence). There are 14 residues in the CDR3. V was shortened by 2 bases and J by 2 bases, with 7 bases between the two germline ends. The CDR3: CASSLLQGNQPQHF. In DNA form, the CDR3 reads TGTGCCAGCAGTTTACTCCAGGGCAATCAGCCCCAGCATTTT.

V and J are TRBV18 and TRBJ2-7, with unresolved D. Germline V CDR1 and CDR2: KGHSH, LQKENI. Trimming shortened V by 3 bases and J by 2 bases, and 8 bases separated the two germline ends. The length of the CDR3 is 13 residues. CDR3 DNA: TGTGCCAGCTCACCCTCTTTAACCTACGAGCAGTACTTC. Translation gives CASSPSLTYEQYF.

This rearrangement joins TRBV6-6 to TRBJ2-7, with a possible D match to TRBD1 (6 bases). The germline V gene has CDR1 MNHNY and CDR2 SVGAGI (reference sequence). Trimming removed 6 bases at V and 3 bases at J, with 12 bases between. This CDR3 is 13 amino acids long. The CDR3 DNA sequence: TGTGCCAGCAGAGAAGACAGGTACTACGAGCAGTACTTC. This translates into CASREDRYYEQYF.